This passage covers 13 T cell receptor beta chains from one sample sequenced in a study of monozygotic twins with cystic fibrosis. Sequencing was performed with immunoSEQ multiplex PCR; in TCRdb, only in-frame clones are kept and a portion is missing. This sample has 30,000 to 35,000 clones; just over 95% occur once, and the top ten carry 0.17%. Sample: blood. Receptors were obtained from a girl aged 2 to 9 with cystic fibrosis.

The V gene is TRBV5-4, the J gene TRBJ2-1, with D possibly matching TRBD2 (5 bases). Germline V lookup: CDR1 SGHNT, CDR2 YYREEE (reference sequence). The CDR3 runs 15 residues. V was pared by 3 bases and J by 5 bases, with 15 bases between. The CDR3 nucleotides read TGTGCCAGCAGCTCCGCTAGCCTCCGAGACAATGAGCAGTTCTTC. Its protein product is CASSSASLRDNEQFF.

This chain joins TRBV5-6 and TRBJ1-1, with D possibly being TRBD1 (5 bases). Germline CDR1 SGHDT, CDR2 YYEEEE. This CDR3 is built from 14 residues. The V end was cut by 0 bases, the J end by 1 base, with 7 bases between. The CDR3 reads CASSLDRRNTEAFF. CDR3 DNA sequence: TGTGCCAGCAGCTTGGACAGGAGGAACACTGAAGCTTTCTTT.

This sequence joins TRBV6-1 and TRBJ2-7, with TRBD1 matching 8 bases. Germline V gene sequence: CDR1 MNHNS, CDR2 SASEGT. V was clipped by 4 bases and J by 7 bases; unmatched bases: 12. The CDR3 is 15 residues long. CDR3 amino acids: CASSALPGTGGEQYF. For the CDR3, the DNA is TGTGCCAGCAGTGCCCTACCCGGGACAGGAGGGGAGCAGTACTTC.

The rearrangement joins TRBV28 to TRBJ1-1; 8 nucleotides agree with TRBD1. Unmatched junction bases numbered 8, after V lost 8 bases and J lost 3 bases. The CDR3 sequence is 14 residues long. CDR1 MDHEN and CDR2 SYDVKM come from the germline V gene. CDR3 loop: CASPGTGPHTEAFF. As DNA, the CDR3 is TGTGCCAGCCCGGGGACAGGACCCCACACTGAAGCTTTCTTT.

V usage is TRBV30 and J usage is TRBJ2-7, with 7 bases that match TRBD1. Germline values: CDR1 GTSNPN, CDR2 SVGIG (reference sequence). The CDR3 contains 14 residues. V trimming: 5 bases; J trimming: 0 bases; junction bases outside the gene matches: 7. CDR3 bases: TGTGCCTGGGACCGGGACAGAAACTCCTACGAGCAGTACTTC. Its translation: CAWDRDRNSYEQYF.

V and J are TRBV27 and TRBJ2-1, with TRBD1 as a possible D gene (5 bases). The CDR3 has 13 residues. The germline V gene encodes CDR1 MNHEY and CDR2 SMNVEV (reference sequence). Trimming shortened V by 6 bases and J by 3 bases, and 9 bases separated the two germline ends. The CDR3 reads CASSPGRYNEQFF. DNA of the CDR3: TGTGCCAGCAGCCCAGGGCGCTACAATGAGCAGTTCTTC.

The rearrangement joins TRBV29-1 to TRBJ2-3, with TRBD1 identical over 9 bases. J gave up 3 bases and V 6 bases, and 7 bases lay outside the gene matches. Germline CDR1 SQVTM, CDR2 ANQGSEA. The CDR3 spans 14 residues. The CDR3 protein is CSVSTGGDTDTQYF. As DNA, the CDR3 is TGCAGCGTATCGACAGGGGGGGATACAGATACGCAGTATTTT.

This chain joins TRBV5-6 and TRBJ1-1, with TRBD1 matching over 8 bases. V was clipped by 1 base and J by 1 base; unmatched bases: 6. There are 16 residues in the CDR3. The V gene's germline CDR1 is SGHDT and CDR2 YYEEEE. The CDR3 region has the DNA TGTGCCAGCAGCTTGTATTCCGGGACAGGGAACACTGAAGCTTTCTTT. Encoded protein: CASSLYSGTGNTEAFF.

This chain connects TRBV5-4 to TRBJ1-1; 10 bases match TRBD1. Trimming took 4 bases from V and 3 from J; bases not matched to a gene: 12. The CDR3 length is 17 residues. CDR1 SGHNT and CDR2 YYREEE come from the germline V gene (reference sequence). The CDR3 DNA is TGTGCCAGCAGCCCAGGACAGGGGGGAGATTTCCACACTGAAGCTTTCTTT. Protein sequence: CASSPGQGGDFHTEAFF.

The chain has TRBV6-1 and TRBJ1-1; the D gene is possibly TRBD1 (5 bases). Trimming stripped 4 bases from V and 5 bases from J, with 17 bases between. The germline V gene has CDR1 MNHNS and CDR2 SASEGT. CDR3 size: 15 residues. As DNA, the CDR3 is TGTGCCAGCAGTGTTCCCGGTCCGGGGGAGACTGAAGCTTTCTTT. Its protein product is CASSVPGPGETEAFF.

The chain uses TRBV9 and TRBJ1-2, with 8 bases fitting TRBD1. The CDR3 sequence is 17 residues long. J lost 7 bases, V lost 0 bases, and 14 bases had no gene match. The germline gives CDR1 SGDLS, CDR2 YYNGEE. The CDR3 nucleotides are TGTGCCAGCAGCGTAGATTTAGGGAGGACAGGGATTGGTGGCTACACCTTC. Encoded protein: CASSVDLGRTGIGGYTF.

This chain uses TRBV29-1 with TRBJ1-2; the match to TRBD1 covers 8 bases. Germline V gene lookup returns CDR1 SQVTM and CDR2 ANQGSEA. The length of the CDR3 is 16 residues. Trimming cost V 3 bases and J 4 bases; bases outside gene matches: 13. The CDR3 nucleotides are TGCAGCGTTGAGAAAAGGACAGGGTCGCTCAGCTATGGCTACACCTTC. This gives the protein CSVEKRTGSLSYGYTF.

The rearrangement uses TRBV27 and TRBJ1-2; 8 positions agree with TRBD1. Losses at the gene ends were 8 bases for V and 3 bases for J; bases not matched to a gene: 11. Per the germline V gene, CDR1 is MNHEY and CDR2 is SMNVEV (reference sequence). The CDR3 is made up of 15 amino acids. The CDR3 sequence: CASGGWTGRHYGYTF. In DNA, the CDR3 is TGTGCCAGCGGGGGATGGACAGGGCGCCACTATGGCTACACCTTC.